Given below is one T cell receptor (beta chain) in context. Antigen specificity is unknown. This sample is drawn from a study of T cell responses to AZD1222 COVID-19 vaccine. Second doses were pooled across both intervals (about 4 or about 12 weeks). Study results and limitations: At 160-218 and 743-854, vaccine-associated CD4 TCRs were dominant, and they spanned spike. Spike-specific TCR breadth and depth both grew after two AZD1222 doses.

Germline trimming cut 7 bases from V and 7 bases from J; bases unmatched to any gene: 10. This CDR3 is built from 14 residues. Germline V gene sequence: CDR1 LNHDA, CDR2 SQIVND (reference sequence). Measured with immunoSEQ multiplex PCR; TCRdb has only the in-frame clones, and not every one. The sample includes 120,000 to 150,000 clones, about 91% seen only once; the top ten take approximately 3.9%. This TCR came from an adult who received the AZD1222 COVID-19 vaccine. This material consisted of peripheral blood, taken 28 days after the second AZD1222 dose. The V gene is TRBV19, the J gene TRBJ1-5; 7 bases agree with TRBD1. The CDR3, as DNA: TGTGCCAGTACTCGGACAGGAACTCACCAGCCCCAGCATTTT. Protein: CASTRTGTHQPQHF.